This TCR beta chain was identified in a study of blood T cells in healthy people across ages. Study-wide results and limits: Since the PBMCs were unsorted, naive and antigen-experienced cells could not be conclusively compared.

This clonotype was picked up a small number of times. Its antigen remains unidentified. Using a J-beta primer mix together with a sample-barcoded 5' primer, a second PCR was run for about 6 to 11 cycles. TCRdb fed the 5' RACE reads into MiXCR, producing one record per CDR3 protein. The sample lists more than 650,000 distinct CDR3 sequences; over 20% were seen once. The CDR3 sequence is 15 residues long. Per the germline V gene, CDR1 is MNHNY and CDR2 is SVGAGI (reference sequence). V was pared by 6 bases and J by 10 bases, with 21 bases between. This TCR was recovered from an older man in good health. The chain carries TRBV6-6 and TRBJ1-4; D possibly corresponds to TRBD1 (6 bases). The sequencing sample was made of blood. The CDR3 reads CASSEPGETLGKLFF. CDR3 bases: TGTGCCAGCAGCGAACCAGGGGAAACGTTAGGAAAACTGTTTTTT.